The 16 T cell receptor beta chains given below trace back to one sample, sequenced in a study of cytomegalovirus exposure and HLA in healthy donors. Amplification used 60 Vbeta primers and 13 Jbeta primers. Assay used: immunoSEQ multiplex PCR; TCRdb lists only in-frame clones, some missing. The sample records tens of thousands of clones, roughly 63% being singletons. Sequencing was carried out using PBMCs. The receptors here all came from a woman aged 50 to 65 in good health and CMV-seropositive.

The chain links TRBV4-1 to TRBJ2-5; 8 positions match TRBD2. Germline CDR1 is MGHRA and CDR2 is YSYEKL. The CDR3 runs 15 residues. Unmatched junction bases numbered 3, after V lost 2 bases and J lost 1 base. The CDR3 spells CASSQSRGGQETQYF. CDR3 nucleotides: TGCGCCAGCAGCCAATCCCGGGGGGGCCAAGAGACCCAGTACTTC.

Here the CDR3 DNA reads TGTGCCAGCAGTGAAGCCTATGGTCGGGAGGCGAGCTCCTACGAGCAGTACTTC. As protein: CASSEAYGREASSYEQYF. The chain is built from TRBV6-1 and TRBJ2-7; 7 nucleotides line up with TRBD2. Trimming at V came to 0 bases and at J to 0 bases, leaving 11 bases not matched to a gene. The CDR3 totals 18 residues. Germline V gene sequence: CDR1 MNHNS, CDR2 SASEGT.

This clone appeared a few times. V gene TRBV7-5 combines with J gene TRBJ2-7; the listed D gene, TRBD1, was not tested against the DNA. TRBV7-5 is noted as a pseudogene. The CDR3 is made up of 16 amino acids. The CDR3 spells CVRSSSGWGQEYEQYF. CDR3 coding DNA: TGTGTCAGAAGCTCTTCAGGCTGGGGACAGGAGTACGAGCAGTACTTC.

V gene TRBV11-1 combines with J gene TRBJ2-7, with 7 nucleotides matching TRBD1. The length of the CDR3 is 16 residues. The germline CDR1 and CDR2 sequences are SGHAT and FQDESV (reference sequence). V shed 5 bases and J 2 bases; nucleotides not matched to a gene: 12. The chain's CDR3 is CASSPWTGRSPYEQYF. CDR3 bases: TGTGCCAGCAGCCCTTGGACAGGCCGATCCCCCTACGAGCAGTACTTC.

This chain uses TRBV5-8 with TRBJ1-1; D possibly corresponds to TRBD1 (5 bases). Trimming removed 6 bases from V and 0 bases from J, with 15 bases in between. Germline CDR1 is SGHTS and CDR2 is YDEGEE. The CDR3 contains 15 residues. Written as DNA, the CDR3 is TGTGCCAGCACCCCATTTGGGGGGATGAACACTGAAGCTTTCTTT. Translation: CASTPFGGMNTEAFF.

The V call is TRBV15, the J call TRBJ1-6, with D possibly TRBD1 on 6 matching bases. CDR1 is LNHNV and CDR2 is YYDKDF in the germline V gene (reference sequence). V was pared by 0 bases and J by 9 bases, with 15 bases between. The CDR3 is 16 amino acids. DNA for the CDR3: TGTGCCACCAGCAGAGATAGGGCCCAAGGGGGTTCACCCCTCCACTTT. It is translated as CATSRDRAQGGSPLHF.

The rearrangement links TRBV6-5 to TRBJ2-1, with 8 bases aligning to TRBD2. The germline CDR1 and CDR2 sequences are MNHEY and SVGAGI. V gave up 7 bases and J gave up 8 bases; unmatched junction bases: 10. This CDR3 contains 14 residues. The CDR3 reads CASNSRGARDEQFF. As DNA, the CDR3 is TGTGCCAGCAATTCGCGGGGGGCTAGAGATGAGCAGTTCTTC.

This chain joins TRBV6-1 and TRBJ2-7, with a tentative D call TRBD1 (6 bases). This CDR3 contains 13 residues. Between the trimmed V and J ends, which lost 10 bases and 1 base, there was a span of 14 bases. CDR1 and CDR2 (germline): MNHNS, SASEGT. The CDR3 here is CATKDRFSYEQYF. CDR3 nucleotides: TGTGCCACTAAGGACAGATTTTCCTACGAGCAGTACTTC.

This clone was found a few times. This rearrangement joins TRBV29-1 to TRBJ2-3, with 9 bases fitting TRBD1. Looked up from germline, CDR1 is SQVTM and CDR2 is ANQGSEA. CDR3 length: 14 residues. V trimming: 4 bases; J trimming: 11 bases; junction bases outside the gene matches: 13. CDR3: CSVGGQGTLRMQYF. DNA of the CDR3: TGCAGCGTTGGTGGACAGGGGACGCTACGGATGCAGTATTTT.

The J gene is TRBJ1-1, the V gene TRBV13; D is perhaps TRBD1 (6 bases). V lost 5 bases and J lost 1, with 20 bases in between. The CDR3 totals 17 residues. Germline V CDR1 and CDR2: PRHDT, FYEKMQ (reference sequence). The CDR3 loop reads CASSPQRDWGQNTEAFF. The CDR3 DNA sequence: TGTGCCAGCAGCCCCCAACGAGACTGGGGGCAGAACACTGAAGCTTTCTTT.

The chain recombines TRBV7-9 with TRBJ2-1, with 11 bases aligning to TRBD2. The V and J ends lost 2 bases and 5 bases, in that order; junction bases with no gene match: 11. CDR3 size: 18 residues. Germline V gene sequence: CDR1 SEHNR, CDR2 FQNEAQ (reference sequence). The CDR3 bases are TGTGCCAGCAGCTTACTAGCGGGGGGTTTCACGACGGACAATGAGCAGTTCTTC. The encoded protein is CASSLLAGGFTTDNEQFF.

The chain joins TRBV5-4 to TRBJ1-1; D gene ambiguous. Trimming pared 2 bases from V and 5 bases from J, leaving 10 bases between. Germline CDR1 is SGHNT and CDR2 is YYREEE (reference sequence). This CDR3 has 13 amino acids. Here the CDR3 DNA reads TGTGCCAGCAGCTTTCCGATGGAGACTGAAGCTTTCTTT. This codes for CASSFPMETEAFF.

A few counts support this clone. The rearrangement uses TRBV5-1 and TRBJ1-1; possible D gene TRBD1, 5 bases. The CDR3 is 15 amino acids. Germline assignment: CDR1 SGHRS and CDR2 YFSETQ. Trimming took off 2 bases at V and 1 base at J, with 12 bases between the two ends. The CDR3 sequence: CASSFRGGGNTEAFF. The CDR3 nucleotides are TGCGCCAGCAGCTTCCGGGGGGGAGGGAACACTGAAGCTTTCTTT.

This chain uses TRBV30 with TRBJ1-2; D ambiguous. The CDR3 runs to 11 residues. Germline CDR1 reads GTSNPN; CDR2 reads SVGIG (reference sequence). The V and J ends lost 2 bases and 7 bases respectively, with 8 bases between them. The CDR3 loop reads CAWSWEGGYTF. The CDR3 DNA reads TGTGCCTGGAGTTGGGAGGGTGGCTACACCTTC.

The chain employs TRBV5-1 and TRBJ2-2; tentative D call: TRBD2 (6 bases). V lost 6 bases and J lost 3, with 15 bases in between. Germline CDR1 is SGHRS and CDR2 is YFSETQ. CDR3 length equals 15 residues. This CDR3 reads CASIRGLGDTGELFF. The CDR3 bases are TGCGCCAGCATAAGGGGACTTGGGGACACCGGGGAGCTGTTTTTT. Combining the CDR3 with reference TRBV5-1 and TRBJ2-2 gives the whole variable domain KAGVTQTPRYLIKTRGQQVTLSCSPISGHRSVSWYQQTPGQGLQFLFEYFSETQRNKGNFPGRFSGRQFSNSRSEMNVSTLELGDSALYLCASIRGLGDTGELFFGEGSRLTVL.

This chain joins TRBV2 and TRBJ2-1, with 7 bases identical to TRBD2. V lost 7 bases, J lost 9 bases, and 18 bases stayed unmatched. Germline lookup yields CDR1 SNHLY and CDR2 FYNNEI. This CDR3 has 16 amino acids. The CDR3 spells CASTQRGRSRGGEQFF. CDR3 in DNA: TGTGCCAGCACCCAGCGGGGTCGTTCGCGGGGTGGTGAGCAGTTCTTC. Combining the CDR3 with reference TRBV2 and TRBJ2-1 gives the whole variable domain EPEVTQTPSHQVTQMGQEVILRCVPISNHLYFYWYRQILGQKVEFLVSFYNNEISEKSEIFDDQFSVERPDGSNFTLKIRSTKLEDSAMYFCASTQRGRSRGGEQFFGPGTRLTVL.